This T cell receptor beta chain stems from a study of T cell responses to AZD1222 COVID-19 vaccine. Study information: Second doses were pooled across both intervals (about 4 or about 12 weeks).

The method was immunoSEQ multiplex PCR; TCRdb's version includes in-frame clones alone and lacks a portion of them. Here the sample spans around 100,000 clones, less than 90% being singletons. This CDR3 is built from 14 residues. Germline assignment: CDR1 SNHLY and CDR2 FYNNEI. Trimming removed 4 bases at V and 7 bases at J, with 13 bases between. The receptor was derived from an adult in good health. The specimen comprised peripheral blood, sampled on day 0 of AZD1222 vaccination. This sequence joins TRBV2 and TRBJ1-4; possible D gene TRBD1, 6 bases. DNA of the CDR3: TGTGCCAGCAGTGTGGGCAGGGGAGGTGAAAAACTGTTTTTT. It translates to CASSVGRGGEKLFF.